The rows below give T cell receptor beta chains drawn from one sample of a study of graft-versus-host responses after intestinal transplantation. Sequenced by immunoSEQ multiplex PCR; TCRdb stores in-frame clones only, minus some. The sample has some 100,000 clones, just under 95% seen once. No antigen has been identified for these receptors. The material sequenced was unstimulated CD8+ T cells sorted from spleen or lymph node cells, taken before transplant. Receptors were obtained from a human donor who was the organ donor for an intestinal transplant. Both conserved end residues are trimmed from each CDR3. Part of the rows lack a size; the others show once, few, many or a class for expanded clones.

clone_size | j_call | v_call | cdr3_length | cdr3_aa
NA | TRBJ2-1 | TRBV10-2 | 13 | ASSESPYRANEQF
NA | TRBJ2-1 | TRBV2 | 12 | ASSETGQWDEQF
once | NA | TRBV10-2 | 15 | ASSARSIRGSYYEQY
NA | TRBJ2-4 | TRBV11-2 | 16 | ASSQGWTGLKVASIQY
NA | TRBJ2-7 | TRBV2 | 12 | ASSVAGGGYEQY
NA | TRBJ2-7 | TRBV5-1 | 12 | ASSLVDSPYEQY
NA | TRBJ2-7 | TRBV5-4 | 12 | ASSTRQGTYEQY
NA | TRBJ2-7 | TRBV7-8 | 13 | ASSFLGVAGAEQY
NA | TRBJ2-1 | TRBV27 | 15 | ASTNRLAGIWYNEQF
NA | TRBJ2-7 | TRBV2 | 12 | ASSRDRGFYEQY
NA | TRBJ1-2 | TRBV7-9 | 10 | ASSSWTEGYT
NA | TRBJ1-1 | TRBV5-1 | 12 | ASSLWQTDTEAF
NA | TRBJ2-5 | TRBV4-1 | 19 | ASSQDLEGLAGAGYQETQY
NA | TRBJ2-5 | TRBV6-5 | 12 | ATADRGQQETQY
NA | TRBJ2-3 | TRBV4-1 | 16 | ASSQDLASGGYPDTQY
NA | TRBJ1-2 | TRBV7-9 | 13 | ASSQLRYFNYGYT
NA | TRBJ2-7 | TRBV2 | 14 | ASSEAWTSGTYEQY
few | TRBJ1-3 | TRBV2 | 13 | ASKVGASSGNTIY
once | TRBJ1-1 | TRBV7-9 | 13 | ASSFWGDGTPEAF
NA | TRBJ1-4 | TRBV4-1 | 16 | ASSLDRVIIATNEKLF
once | TRBJ2-1 | TRBV7-3 | 14 | ASSLNGLATYNEQF
NA | TRBJ2-1 | TRBV9 | 12 | ASSPGLAGHEQF
NA | TRBJ2-2 | TRBV9 | 14 | ASSDYDLTKPGELF
NA | TRBJ2-2 | TRBV27 | 14 | ASSLWGTASTGELF
NA | TRBJ2-7 | TRBV11-2 | 14 | ASSGLGAESSYEQY
once | TRBJ1-1 | TRBV20-1 | 9 | SSPFNTEAF
NA | TRBJ2-7 | TRBV19 | 9 | ASSAVGQSY
NA | TRBJ2-7 | TRBV7-9 | 14 | ASSPGTSAQTYEQY
NA | TRBJ2-3 | TRBV7-3 | 13 | ASSLDRGPSDTQY
NA | TRBJ2-6 | TRBV7-6 | 16 | ASSLGPKEYSGANVLT
NA | TRBJ1-3 | TRBV7-9 | 10 | ASSYYRDTIY
NA | TRBJ2-2 | TRBV5-5 | 12 | ASSFPEAPGELF
NA | TRBJ2-3 | TRBV7-2 | 12 | ASSRELRMRTQY
NA | TRBJ2-1 | TRBV19 | 13 | ASSLSGGRYNEQF
NA | TRBJ2-1 | TRBV4-1 | 14 | ASSQGGASSYNEQF
NA | TRBJ2-3 | TRBV9 | 14 | ASSGMDRASTDTQY
once | TRBJ1-2 | TRBV7-9 | 13 | ASSSGQGPFYGYT
NA | TRBJ1-2 | TRBV5-1 | 12 | ASSVTGVAYGYT
NA | TRBJ2-7 | TRBV15 | 13 | ATRYDRGPSREQY
NA | TRBJ2-3 | TRBV11-3 | 13 | ASSLGFQATDTQY
NA | TRBJ1-1 | TRBV11-2 | 16 | ASSPYIPQGSGDTEAF
NA | TRBJ2-7 | TRBV25-1 | 10 | ASSDPGYEQY
NA | TRBJ2-5 | TRBV13 | 11 | ASTFEGSDREY
once | TRBJ1-1 | TRBV7-9 | 13 | ASTQDRIVNTEAF
NA | TRBJ1-5 | TRBV6-1 | 13 | ASSEAVRGGQPQH
NA | TRBJ1-1 | TRBV6-1 | 13 | ASSDWGGPGTEAF
NA | TRBJ2-4 | TRBV5-1 | 16 | ASRSDNGDWLSENIQY